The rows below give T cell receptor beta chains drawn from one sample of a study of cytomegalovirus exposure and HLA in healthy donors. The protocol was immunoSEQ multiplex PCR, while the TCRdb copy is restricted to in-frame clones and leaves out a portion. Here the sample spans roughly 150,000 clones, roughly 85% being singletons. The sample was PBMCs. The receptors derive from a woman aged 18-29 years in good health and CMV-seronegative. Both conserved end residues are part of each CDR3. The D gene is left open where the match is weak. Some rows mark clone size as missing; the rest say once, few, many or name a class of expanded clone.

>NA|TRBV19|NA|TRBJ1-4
CASRRSNEKLFF
TGTGCCAGTAGGAGGTCAAATGAAAAACTGTTTTTT
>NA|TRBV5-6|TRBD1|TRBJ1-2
CASSFLQGVFGGYTF
TGTGCCAGCAGCTTTTTACAGGGGGTTTTTGGTGGCTACACCTTC
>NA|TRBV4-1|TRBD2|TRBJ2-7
CASSPEASGAYEQYF
TGCGCCAGCAGCCCAGAGGCTAGCGGGGCCTACGAGCAGTACTTC
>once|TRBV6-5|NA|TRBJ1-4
CASSPSGGTNEKLFF
TGTGCCAGCAGTCCCTCCGGAGGGACTAATGAAAAACTGTTTTTT
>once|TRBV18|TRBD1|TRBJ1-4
CASSPGTAEKLFF
TGTGCCAGCTCACCGGGGACAGCTGAAAAACTGTTTTTT
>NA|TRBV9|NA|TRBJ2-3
CASSARGYTQYF
TGTGCCAGCAGCGCGCGGGGCTATACGCAGTATTTT
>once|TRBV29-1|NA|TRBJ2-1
CSVETYNEQFF
TGCAGCGTTGAGACTTACAATGAGCAGTTCTTC
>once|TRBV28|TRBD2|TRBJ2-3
CASTFLTSGIRTDTQYF
TGTGCCAGCACCTTCTTGACTAGCGGGATCCGGACAGATACGCAGTATTTT
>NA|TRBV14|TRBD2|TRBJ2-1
CASRFSGRNNEQFF
TGTGCCAGCAGATTTAGCGGGAGGAACAATGAGCAGTTCTTC
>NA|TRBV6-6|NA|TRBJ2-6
CASTYRAGANVLTF
TGTGCCAGCACCTACAGGGCTGGGGCCAACGTCCTGACTTTC
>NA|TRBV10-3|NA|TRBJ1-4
CAISESKRVGNEKLFF
TGTGCCATCAGTGAGTCGAAGAGGGTTGGAAATGAAAAACTGTTTTTT
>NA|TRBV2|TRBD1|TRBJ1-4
CASRRDRGRGEKLFF
TGTGCCAGCAGGCGGGACAGGGGGCGGGGAGAAAAACTGTTTTTT
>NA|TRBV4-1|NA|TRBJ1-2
CASSQGGGTYGYTF
TGCGCCAGCAGCCAAGGCGGGGGGACCTATGGCTACACCTTC
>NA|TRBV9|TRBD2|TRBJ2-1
CASSPQLAGAFSYNEQFF
TGTGCCAGCAGCCCCCAGCTAGCGGGAGCATTCTCCTACAATGAGCAGTTCTTC
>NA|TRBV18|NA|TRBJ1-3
CASSPPIVSGNTIYF
TGTGCCAGCTCACCCCCTATCGTTTCTGGAAACACCATATATTTT
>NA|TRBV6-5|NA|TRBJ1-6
CASSYGQGTSPLHF
TGTGCCAGCAGTTACGGGCAGGGAACTTCACCCCTCCACTTT